The clone carrying this T cell receptor beta chain was seen many times. This record comes from a study of tumor and adjacent non-tumor tissue in lung cancer. The template was RNA from unsorted bulk tissue. CDR1 is SGHDT, CDR2 YYEEEE, per germline. The CDR3 sequence is 14 residues long. V was cut by 6 bases and J by 5 bases, with 15 bases left in between. A modified ARM-PCR protocol with three rounds of nested PCR amplified TCRbeta. TCRdb fed the multiplex PCR reads into MiXCR, producing one record per CDR3 protein. This table holds tens of thousands of distinct CDR3 sequences, roughly 73% found once. This sequence joins TRBV5-6 and TRBJ2-1; possibly TRBD1 for D (7 bases). The sequence was obtained from a woman aged 50 to 60 with non-small cell lung cancer. Sequencing was carried out using lung tumor tissue. The CDR3 sequence is CASNPTGTHNEQFF. CDR3 coding DNA: TGTGCCAGCAATCCGACAGGGACTCACAATGAGCAGTTCTTC.